This T cell receptor (beta chain) was retrieved from a study of human T cells and chemical hapten exposure. Study-wide background: Patients got weekly scalp diphenylcyclopropenone doses over the approximately 23-week study.

The library tagged each cDNA molecule with unique molecular identifiers. TCRdb re-called the RACE reads through MiXCR, storing one row per CDR3 protein. The table records under 95,000 distinct CDR3 sequences, about 8% of them present only once. Time point: pre-sensitization, week 0. Described treatment: therapeutic diphenylcyclopropenone sensitization with weekly scalp DPC. The CDR3 loop spans 12 amino acids. Germline V gene lookup returns CDR1 SGHAT and CDR2 FQNNGV. V shed 0 bases and J shed 12 bases, with 11 bases lying between them. This clonotype was counted ten times or more. The clonotype comes from a man aged 40-49 years with alopecia areata. Some clones in this sample may be carry-over from other donors' samples. The source material was whole blood, sampled in connection with sensitization to the hapten diphenylcyclopropenone (DPC). The J gene is TRBJ1-1, the V gene TRBV11-2, with D possibly being TRBD1 (6 bases). The CDR3 DNA sequence: TGTGCCAGCAGCTTAGAGGAGGGGGTTCCTTTCTTT. It yields the protein CASSLEEGVPFF.